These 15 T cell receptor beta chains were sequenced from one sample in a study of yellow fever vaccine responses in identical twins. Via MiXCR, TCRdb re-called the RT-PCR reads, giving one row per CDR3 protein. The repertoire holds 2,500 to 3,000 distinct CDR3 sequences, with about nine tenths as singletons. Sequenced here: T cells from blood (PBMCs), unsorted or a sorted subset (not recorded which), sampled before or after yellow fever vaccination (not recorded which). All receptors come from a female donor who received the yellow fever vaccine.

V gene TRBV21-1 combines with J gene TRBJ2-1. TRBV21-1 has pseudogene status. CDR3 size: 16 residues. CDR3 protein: CASSKERLRVFNEQFF. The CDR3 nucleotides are TGTGCCAGCAGCAAAGAGAGACTTAGGGTTTTCAATGAGCAGTTCTTC.

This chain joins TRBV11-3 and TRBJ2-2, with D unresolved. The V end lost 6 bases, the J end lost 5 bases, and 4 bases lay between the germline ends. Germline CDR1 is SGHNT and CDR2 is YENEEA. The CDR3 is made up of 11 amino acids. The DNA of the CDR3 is TGTGCCAGCAGGAGGACCGGGGAGCTGTTTTTT. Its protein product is CASRRTGELFF.

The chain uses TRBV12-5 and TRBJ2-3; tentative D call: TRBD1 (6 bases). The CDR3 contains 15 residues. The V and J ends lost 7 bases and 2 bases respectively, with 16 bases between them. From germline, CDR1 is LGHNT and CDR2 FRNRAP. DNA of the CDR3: TGTGCTAGTGCCACAGGGTTGGCCCCCACAGATACGCAGTATTTT. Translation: CASATGLAPTDTQYF.

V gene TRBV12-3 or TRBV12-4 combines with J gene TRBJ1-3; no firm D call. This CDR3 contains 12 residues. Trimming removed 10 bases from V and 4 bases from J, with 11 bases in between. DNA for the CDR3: TGTGCCACCTTGACGATAGGAAACACCATATATTTT. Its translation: CATLTIGNTIYF.

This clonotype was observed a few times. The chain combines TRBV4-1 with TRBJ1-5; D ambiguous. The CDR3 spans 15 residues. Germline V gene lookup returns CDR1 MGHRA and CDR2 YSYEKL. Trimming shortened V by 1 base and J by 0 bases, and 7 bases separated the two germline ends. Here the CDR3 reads CASSQGRNSNQPQHF. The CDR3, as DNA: TGCGCCAGCAGCCAAGGCAGGAATAGCAATCAGCCCCAGCATTTT.

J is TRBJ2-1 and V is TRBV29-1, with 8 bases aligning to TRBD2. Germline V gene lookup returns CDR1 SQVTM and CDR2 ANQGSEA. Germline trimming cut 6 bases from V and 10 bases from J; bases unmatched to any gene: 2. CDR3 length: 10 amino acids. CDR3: CSVGGAEQFF. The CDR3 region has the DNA TGCAGCGTCGGGGGGGCGGAGCAGTTCTTC.

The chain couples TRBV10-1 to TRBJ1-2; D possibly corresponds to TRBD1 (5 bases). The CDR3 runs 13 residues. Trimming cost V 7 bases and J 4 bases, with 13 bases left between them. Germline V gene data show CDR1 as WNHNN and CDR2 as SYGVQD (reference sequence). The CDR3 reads CASTMGLVYGYTF. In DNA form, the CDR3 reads TGCGCCAGCACAATGGGGCTAGTCTATGGCTACACCTTC.

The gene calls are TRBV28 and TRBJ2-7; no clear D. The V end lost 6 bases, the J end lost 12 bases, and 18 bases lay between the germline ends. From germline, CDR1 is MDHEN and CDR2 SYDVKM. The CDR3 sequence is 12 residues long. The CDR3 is CASSPHRTPGYF. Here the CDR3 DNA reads TGTGCCAGCAGCCCACACCGGACCCCCGGGTACTTC.

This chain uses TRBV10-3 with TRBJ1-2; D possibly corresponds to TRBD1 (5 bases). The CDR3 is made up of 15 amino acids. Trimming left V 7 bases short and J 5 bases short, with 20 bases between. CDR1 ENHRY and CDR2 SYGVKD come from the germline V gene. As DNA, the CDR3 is TGTGCCATCACGCAGAAAGGTACAGGAAGGTATGGCTACACCTTC. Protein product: CAITQKGTGRYGYTF.

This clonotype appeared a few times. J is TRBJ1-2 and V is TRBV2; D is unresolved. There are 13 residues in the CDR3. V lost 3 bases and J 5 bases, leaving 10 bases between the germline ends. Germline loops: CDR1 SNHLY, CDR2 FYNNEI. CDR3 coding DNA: TGTGCCAGCAGTGAGAAAAGTCCTTATGGCTACACCTTC. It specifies CASSEKSPYGYTF. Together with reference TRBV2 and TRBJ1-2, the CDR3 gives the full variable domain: EPEVTQTPSHQVTQMGQEVILRCVPISNHLYFYWYRQILGQKVEFLVSFYNNEISEKSEIFDDQFSVERPDGSNFTLKIRSTKLEDSAMYFCASSEKSPYGYTFGSGTRLTVV.

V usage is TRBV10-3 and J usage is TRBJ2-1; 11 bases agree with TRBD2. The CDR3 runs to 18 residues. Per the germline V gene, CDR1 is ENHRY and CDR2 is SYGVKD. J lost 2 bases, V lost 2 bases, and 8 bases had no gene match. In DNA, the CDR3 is TGTGCCATCAGTGAGACTAGCGGGAGTTTTAATCCCTACAATGAGCAGTTCTTC. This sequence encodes CAISETSGSFNPYNEQFF.

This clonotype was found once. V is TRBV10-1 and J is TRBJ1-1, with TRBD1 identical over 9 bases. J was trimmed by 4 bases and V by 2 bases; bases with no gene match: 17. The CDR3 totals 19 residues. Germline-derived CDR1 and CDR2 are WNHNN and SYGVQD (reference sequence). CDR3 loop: CASSEEGTGGWGGSTEAFF. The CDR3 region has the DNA TGCGCCAGCAGTGAGGAAGGAACAGGGGGCTGGGGTGGAAGCACTGAAGCTTTCTTT.

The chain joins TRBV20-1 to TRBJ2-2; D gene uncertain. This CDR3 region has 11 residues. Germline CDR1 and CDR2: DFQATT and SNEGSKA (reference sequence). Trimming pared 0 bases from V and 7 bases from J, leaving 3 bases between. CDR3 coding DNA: TGCAGTGCTAGAGAGCGCGGGGAGCTGTTTTTT. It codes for CSARERGELFF.

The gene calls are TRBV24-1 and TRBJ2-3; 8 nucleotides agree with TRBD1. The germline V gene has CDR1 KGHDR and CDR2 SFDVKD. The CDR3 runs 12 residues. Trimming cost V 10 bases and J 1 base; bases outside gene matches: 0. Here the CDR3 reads CATGQGTDTQYF. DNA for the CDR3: TGTGCCACGGGACAGGGCACAGATACGCAGTATTTT.

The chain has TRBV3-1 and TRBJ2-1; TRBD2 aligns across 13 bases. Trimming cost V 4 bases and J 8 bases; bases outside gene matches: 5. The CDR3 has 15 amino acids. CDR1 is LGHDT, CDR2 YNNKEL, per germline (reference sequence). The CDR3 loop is CASSPPGLAGHEQFF. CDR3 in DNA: TGTGCCAGCAGCCCACCGGGACTAGCGGGACATGAGCAGTTCTTC.